The clone carrying this T cell receptor (beta chain) was counted a few times. The data originate from a study of blood T cell repertoires in COVID-19. At the level of the study: The origin of the acute and convalescent COVID-19 samples was the United States, Italy and Spain.

Germline-derived CDR1 and CDR2 are SNHLY and FYNNEI. The CDR3 is 14 residues long. Trimming took 5 bases from V and 0 from J, leaving 8 bases between them. The study assigned cohorts using participant-reported clinical history. Authors' methods: The assay estimated nucleated cells by amplifying reference gene primers. Method: immunoSEQ multiplex PCR; TCRdb's copy keeps in-frame clones and lacks some. V, J and clone size are those of that table, while D and trimming were read from the DNA. Found here are about 300,000 clones, 89% of them singletons; the top ten hold approximately 2.9%. The V gene is TRBV2, the J gene TRBJ1-5; D unresolved. This TCR derives from a woman aged 45-65 years who had been exposed to COVID-19. Specimen: PBMCs or T cells enriched from blood (not recorded which). The DNA of the CDR3 is TGTGCCAGCAGTACATTTTATAGCAATCAGCCCCAGCATTTT. Protein product: CASSTFYSNQPQHF.